This TCR beta chain derives from a study of neurological immune-mediated disorders. This CDR3 has 14 residues. Germline V CDR1 and CDR2: DFQATT, SNEGSKA (reference sequence). V gave up 0 bases and J gave up 4 bases, with 12 bases separating them. One entry per CDR3 protein, called by TCRdb with MiXCR from the 5' RACE reads. The data contain 40,000 to 55,000 distinct CDR3 sequences, 10% to 13% of them singletons. The material sequenced was PBMCs. The TCR originated in a woman between 40 and 50 years old with HTLV-1-associated myelopathy (HAM/TSP). The chain combines TRBV20-1 with TRBJ1-1; D is uncertain. CDR3 region: CSARDDGRGTEAFF. CDR3 coding DNA: TGCAGTGCTAGAGATGACGGGCGAGGCACTGAAGCTTTCTTT.